The next 19 T cell receptor beta chains were all read from a single sample in a study of cytomegalovirus exposure and HLA in healthy donors. A multiplex PCR was run with 60 Vbeta primers and 13 Jbeta primers. Here immunoSEQ multiplex PCR was the method, and the copy in TCRdb shows in-frame clones only, minus some. The sample gives roughly 150,000 clones, less than 90% of which show up once; almost 2.5% is in the top ten. The sequenced material came from PBMCs. The receptor source for this set is a boy aged 2 to 10 in good health and CMV-seronegative.

The rearrangement links TRBV7-3 to TRBJ2-1; 8 bases map to TRBD1. The V segment lost 0 bases and the J segment 5 bases; nucleotides outside the gene matches: 9. CDR1 is SGHTA and CDR2 is FQGTGA in the germline V gene. The CDR3 contains 17 residues. CDR3 protein: CASSLTSGQVFHNEQFF. The CDR3 coding sequence is TGTGCCAGCAGCTTAACCTCGGGACAGGTTTTTCACAATGAGCAGTTCTTC.

This clone was observed a few times. This sequence joins TRBV6-5 and TRBJ1-1, with 7 positions matching TRBD1. Germline V gene sequence: CDR1 MNHEY, CDR2 SVGAGI. The CDR3 length is 14 residues. Germline trimming cut 9 bases from V and 4 bases from J; bases unmatched to any gene: 11. CDR3 amino acids: CASYEGAEVTEAFF. The CDR3 DNA sequence: TGTGCCAGTTACGAGGGGGCTGAGGTCACTGAAGCTTTCTTT.

The V gene is TRBV11-1, the J gene TRBJ2-1, with TRBD2 matching over 7 bases. Germline values: CDR1 SGHAT, CDR2 FQDESV (reference sequence). The CDR3 sequence is 14 residues long. V trimming: 5 bases; J trimming: 11 bases; junction bases outside the gene matches: 12. CDR3 nucleotide sequence: TGTGCCAGCAGCACGTTGTCGAAAGCGGGACAGCAGTTCTTC. Translating gives CASSTLSKAGQQFF.

The chain recombines TRBV6-4 with TRBJ2-5; 8 nucleotides line up with TRBD1. The J call is doubtful: the DNA matches TRBJ2-7 better. Germline CDR1 MRHNA, CDR2 SNTAGT. The CDR3 spans 16 residues. The CDR3 is CASSATIGAGGHEQYF. CDR3 in DNA: TGTGCCAGCAGTGCCACCATCGGGGCAGGGGGCCACGAGCAGTACTTC.

The gene calls are TRBV5-6 and TRBJ1-4; TRBD1 is a possible D gene (6 bases). The CDR3 has 16 residues. Germline V CDR1 and CDR2: SGHDT, YYEEEE. Trimming took 6 bases from V and 8 from J, leaving 23 bases between them. CDR3 protein: CASNRLAGAHREKLFF. In DNA form, the CDR3 reads TGTGCCAGCAACCGTTTGGCGGGGGCGCACCGAGAAAAACTGTTTTTT.

This clone has only a few counts. This chain joins TRBV29-1 and TRBJ1-2, with TRBD1 matching over 9 bases. The germline V gene encodes CDR1 SQVTM and CDR2 ANQGSEA. CDR3 size: 12 residues. Trimming removed 7 bases from V and 7 bases from J; junction bases left unmatched: 7. In DNA, the CDR3 is TGCAGCGCCTCCGGGACAGGGTCTGGCTACACCTTC. This encodes CSASGTGSGYTF.

The chain links TRBV28 to TRBJ1-2; D call uncertain. Trimming took off 3 bases at V and 2 bases at J, with 10 bases between the two ends. There are 14 residues in the CDR3. Germline assignment: CDR1 MDHEN and CDR2 SYDVKM. The CDR3 loop is CASSFGETNYGYTF. In DNA form, the CDR3 reads TGTGCCAGCAGTTTTGGTGAGACAAACTATGGCTACACCTTC.

This clone was detected a few times. The rearrangement links TRBV2 to TRBJ2-3; D might be TRBD2 (6 bases). The V gene's germline CDR1 is SNHLY and CDR2 FYNNEI. The CDR3 has 13 residues. The CDR3 region has the DNA TGTGGGGTTCTGGGGAGGTTCGCAGATACGCAGTATTTT. Translating it yields CGVLGRFADTQYF.

The chain carries TRBV9 and TRBJ2-7; 10 bases agree with TRBD1. CDR1 is SGDLS, CDR2 YYNGEE, per germline. V trimming: 3 bases; J trimming: 2 bases; junction bases outside the gene matches: 8. The CDR3 spans 16 residues. CDR3 in amino acids: CASSGSTGGGTYEQYF. The DNA for the CDR3 is TGTGCCAGCAGCGGATCGACAGGGGGCGGTACCTACGAGCAGTACTTC.

The rearrangement joins TRBV2 to TRBJ1-5, with 9 bases that match TRBD1. V was pared by 6 bases and J by 6 bases, with 9 bases of the junction left unmatched. This CDR3 has 15 amino acids. Germline V gives CDR1 SNHLY, CDR2 FYNNEI. This CDR3 reads CASSADRGEIQPQHF. The CDR3 coding sequence is TGTGCCAGCAGCGCCGACAGGGGGGAGATTCAGCCCCAGCATTTT.

The J gene is TRBJ1-3, the V gene TRBV7-9; 9 bases align to TRBD1. The CDR3 loop spans 18 amino acids. The ends lost 7 bases at V and 9 bases at J; junction bases unmatched: 22. The germline gives CDR1 SEHNR, CDR2 FQNEAQ (reference sequence). The CDR3 protein is CASTNPGGTGNNSRTIYF. The CDR3 DNA follows: TGTGCCAGCACGAACCCGGGCGGGACAGGGAATAACTCACGCACCATATATTTT.

The chain has TRBV19 and TRBJ2-5; TRBD1 might be the D (6 bases). Matching the DNA end better, TRBJ2-7 makes the J call doubtful. In germline, CDR1 is LNHDA, CDR2 SQIVND (reference sequence). This CDR3 region has 13 residues. The CDR3 nucleotides are TGTGCCAGTGCTGGGACACCCGGCTACGAGCAGTACTTC. It is translated as CASAGTPGYEQYF.

This clone showed up just a few times. This chain uses TRBV6-6 with TRBJ1-3; D is unresolved. The CDR3 runs 15 residues. Per the germline V gene, CDR1 is MNHNY and CDR2 is SVGAGI (reference sequence). Deletions cut 4 bases from V and 2 bases from J, with 12 bases between. The CDR3 DNA reads TGTGCCAGCAGTTCTCCGGGGTTTACTGGAAACACCATATATTTT. Residues: CASSSPGFTGNTIYF.

V gene TRBV6-1 combines with J gene TRBJ2-1; 7 nucleotides line up with TRBD2. CDR3 length: 19 residues. Trimming took 3 bases from V and 2 from J; bases not matched to a gene: 16. Germline CDR1 and CDR2: MNHNS and SASEGT. CDR3 nucleotide sequence: TGTGCCAGCAGTGACGGGGGGACCCACTTCACTGTTACCTACAATGAGCAGTTCTTC. Amino acid sequence: CASSDGGTHFTVTYNEQFF.

The gene calls are TRBV27 and TRBJ1-5, with D possibly being TRBD1 (5 bases). The CDR3 loop spans 14 amino acids. The germline gives CDR1 MNHEY, CDR2 SMNVEV (reference sequence). Trimming pared 3 bases from V and 4 bases from J, leaving 10 bases between. The CDR3 coding sequence is TGTGCCAGCAGTTTTGACAGTTCAAATCAGCCCCAGCATTTT. Amino acids: CASSFDSSNQPQHF.

The chain couples TRBV7-9 to TRBJ2-7; D unresolved. Trimming stripped 7 bases from V and 0 bases from J, with 10 bases between. The CDR3 sequence is 13 residues long. The germline V gene encodes CDR1 SEHNR and CDR2 FQNEAQ (reference sequence). CDR3 nucleotide sequence: TGTGCCAGCACCTCCAAGAGCTCCTACGAGCAGTACTTC. Amino acids: CASTSKSSYEQYF.

The V call is TRBV19, the J call TRBJ2-1, with 8 positions matching TRBD2. Germline trimming cut 5 bases from V and 6 bases from J; bases unmatched to any gene: 15. Germline CDR1 and CDR2: LNHDA and SQIVND (reference sequence). The CDR3 totals 17 residues. The CDR3 is CASSPVPGLGSTNEQFF. CDR3 in DNA: TGTGCCAGTAGTCCCGTCCCGGGACTAGGGTCCACCAATGAGCAGTTCTTC.

This clone was counted once. The rearrangement uses TRBV15 and TRBJ1-5; D gene unclear. The V and J ends lost 5 bases and 4 bases respectively, with 12 bases between them. The CDR3 sequence is 14 residues long. Germline assignment: CDR1 LNHNV and CDR2 YYDKDF (reference sequence). CDR3 region: CATSPRVGNQPQHF. In DNA, the CDR3 is TGTGCCACCAGCCCCCGGGTAGGAAATCAGCCCCAGCATTTT. The full variable domain, in which reference TRBV15 and TRBJ1-5 provide the parts outside the CDR3, is DAMVIQNPRYQVTQFGKPVTLSCSQTLNHNVMYWYQQKSSQAPKLLFHYYDKDFNNEADTPDNFQSRRPNTSFCFLDIRSPGLGDTAMYLCATSPRVGNQPQHFGDGTRLSIL.

The J gene is TRBJ1-3, the V gene TRBV27; D is undetermined. Looked up from germline, CDR1 is MNHEY and CDR2 is SMNVEV (reference sequence). The V and J ends lost 5 bases and 0 bases respectively, with 14 bases between them. This CDR3 comprises 16 residues. The CDR3 reads CASSPSQHSSGNTIYF. The CDR3 DNA reads as TGTGCCAGCAGTCCATCACAGCATTCCTCTGGAAACACCATATATTTT.